The 12 T cell receptor beta chains presented below share a single source sample, sequenced in a study of cytomegalovirus exposure and HLA in healthy donors. Both 60 Vbeta primers and 13 Jbeta primers went into the PCR. Data came from immunoSEQ multiplex PCR; TCRdb stores just in-frame clones and leaves some out. There are over 130,000 clones in the sample; 88% occur only once, and roughly 0.5% lies in the top ten. Sequenced: PBMCs. These TCRs come from a woman aged 40 to 50 in good health and CMV-seronegative.

The V and J genes are TRBV5-1 and TRBJ2-1; 7 nucleotides line up with TRBD1. This CDR3 contains 15 residues. CDR1 and CDR2 from the germline V gene are SGHRS and YFSETQ. After removal of 2 bases from V and 4 bases from J, the junction contained 6 bases not matched to a gene. The CDR3 nucleotides are TGCGCCAGCAGCTTCCGGGACAGACAATACAATGAGCAGTTCTTC. Residues: CASSFRDRQYNEQFF.

The genes are TRBV6-1 and TRBJ2-2, with 11 bases fitting TRBD1. The CDR3 extends over 15 amino acids. CDR1 is MNHNS, CDR2 SASEGT, per germline. After removal of 4 bases from V and 6 bases from J, the junction contained 4 bases not matched to a gene. In DNA, the CDR3 is TGTGCCAGCAGTGGACCGGGACAGGGGGCCGGGGAGCTGTTTTTT. Protein: CASSGPGQGAGELFF.

J is TRBJ2-1 and V is TRBV27, with D perhaps TRBD2 (6 bases). The germline V gene encodes CDR1 MNHEY and CDR2 SMNVEV (reference sequence). This CDR3 has 13 amino acids. Deletions cut 3 bases from V and 5 bases from J, with 8 bases between. The CDR3 DNA follows: TGTGCCAGCAGTTTGCGGGGACACAATGAGCAGTTCTTC. Residues: CASSLRGHNEQFF.

The chain recombines TRBV5-5 with TRBJ2-5, with TRBD2 matching 8 bases. Per the germline V gene, CDR1 is SGHKS and CDR2 is YYEKEE (reference sequence). The CDR3 runs to 16 residues. Trimming took 0 bases from V and 5 from J; bases not matched to a gene: 9. CDR3 nucleotides: TGTGCCAGCAGCTTGGAAGTGGCGGGGGGAAGGGAGACCCAGTACTTC. This gives the protein CASSLEVAGGRETQYF.

The CDR3 DNA follows: TGTGCCAGCAGCTTGGGGAACAGGGTTACAGATACGCAGTATTTT. Its translation: CASSLGNRVTDTQYF. The chain uses TRBV7-6 and TRBJ2-3; a possible D gene is TRBD1 (6 bases). V was shortened by 3 bases and J by 3 bases, with 13 bases between the two germline ends. Germline V gives CDR1 SGHVS, CDR2 FNYEAQ. This CDR3 is 15 amino acids long.

This clone was observed a handful of times. The rearrangement uses TRBV27 and TRBJ2-6, with 7 bases identical to TRBD1. The germline gives CDR1 MNHEY, CDR2 SMNVEV (reference sequence). CDR3 size: 15 residues. J gave up 2 bases and V 4 bases, and 2 bases lay outside the gene matches. The CDR3 here is CASSSGQPGANVLTF. CDR3 bases: TGTGCCAGCAGTTCGGGACAGCCTGGGGCCAACGTCCTGACTTTC. Combining the CDR3 with reference TRBV27 and TRBJ2-6 gives the whole variable domain EAQVTQNPRYLITVTGKKLTVTCSQNMNHEYMSWYRQDPGLGLRQIYYSMNVEVTDKGDVPEGYKVSRKEKRNFPLILESPSPNQTSLYFCASSSGQPGANVLTFGAGSRLTVL.

V usage is TRBV18 and J usage is TRBJ2-7; D is undetermined. V lost 3 bases to trimming and J lost 1 base, with 7 bases between them. Germline V gives CDR1 KGHSH, CDR2 LQKENI. The CDR3 extends over 13 amino acids. CDR3: CASSPAASYEQYF. In DNA form, the CDR3 reads TGTGCCAGCTCACCGGCGGCTTCCTACGAGCAGTACTTC.

The rearrangement joins TRBV5-3 to TRBJ1-2; D might be TRBD1 (6 bases). TRBV5-3 counts as an open reading frame of uncertain function. The germline V and J ends were trimmed by 3 bases and 7 bases, with 16 bases remaining between them. The CDR3 runs 14 residues. Here the CDR3 DNA reads TGTGCCAGAAGCTCCGGACAGTGGATAGGTGGCTACACCTTC. Protein sequence: CARSSGQWIGGYTF.

A single count supports this clone. The V and J genes are TRBV7-2 and TRBJ2-1, with 12 nucleotides matching TRBD2. The germline V gene has CDR1 SGHTA and CDR2 FQGNSA. Unmatched junction bases numbered 3, after V lost 5 bases and J lost 4 bases. CDR3 length equals 15 residues. The CDR3 DNA sequence: TGTGCCAGCAGCCCCCTAGCGGGAGGGTACAATGAGCAGTTCTTC. Translating gives CASSPLAGGYNEQFF.

About this clone itself: An end of the junction differs from the germline gene, which may be a read error. The rearrangement joins TRBV7-9 to TRBJ2-7; a possible D gene is TRBD1 (5 bases). The CDR3 extends over 13 amino acids. In germline, CDR1 is SEHNR, CDR2 FQNEAQ (reference sequence). The CDR3 is CSSSLTGSYEQYF. For the CDR3, the DNA is TGTTCCAGCAGCTTAACAGGTTCCTACGAGCAGTACTTC. The whole variable domain, remainder taken from reference TRBV7-9 and TRBJ2-7, is DTGVSQNPRHKITKRGQNVTFRCDPISEHNRLYWYRQTLGQGPEFLTYFQNEAQLEKSRLLSDRFSAERPKGSFSTLEIQRTEQGDSAMYLCSSSLTGSYEQYFGPGTRLTVT.

The chain links TRBV10-1 to TRBJ2-7; a possible D gene is TRBD1 (6 bases). The CDR3 consists of 14 residues. Germline values: CDR1 WNHNN, CDR2 SYGVQD (reference sequence). Trimming cost V 6 bases and J 4 bases, with 16 bases left between them. The CDR3 region is CASSRDNVGYEQYF. The CDR3 nucleotides are TGCGCCAGCAGCCGGGACAACGTTGGGTACGAGCAGTACTTC.

This rearrangement joins TRBV15 to TRBJ1-3, with 7 bases fitting TRBD1. Germline-derived CDR1 and CDR2 are LNHNV and YYDKDF (reference sequence). The CDR3 contains 15 residues. Unmatched junction bases numbered 4, after V lost 5 bases and J lost 0 bases. The CDR3 here is CATSPDRVSGNTIYF. CDR3 sequence (DNA): TGTGCCACCAGCCCAGACAGGGTCTCTGGAAACACCATATATTTT.